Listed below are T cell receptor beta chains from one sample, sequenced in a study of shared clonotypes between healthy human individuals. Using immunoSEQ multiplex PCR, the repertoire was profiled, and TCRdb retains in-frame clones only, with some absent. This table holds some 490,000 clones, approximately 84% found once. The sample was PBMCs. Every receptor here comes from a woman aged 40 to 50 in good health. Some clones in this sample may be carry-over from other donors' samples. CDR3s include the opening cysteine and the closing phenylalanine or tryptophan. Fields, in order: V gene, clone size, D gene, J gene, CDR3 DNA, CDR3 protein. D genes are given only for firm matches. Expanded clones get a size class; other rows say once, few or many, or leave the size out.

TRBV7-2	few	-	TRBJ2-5	TGTGCCAGCAGCTTAAGGGGTAGCACGGAGACCCAGTACTTC	CASSLRGSTETQYF
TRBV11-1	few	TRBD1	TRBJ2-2	TGTGCCAGCAGCTTAGGGACAGGCCACACCGGGGAGCTGTTTTTT	CASSLGTGHTGELFF
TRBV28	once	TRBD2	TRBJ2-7	TGTGCCAGCAGCCGAGGACTAGCGGGAGGGCTAATCGACGAGCAGTACTTC	CASSRGLAGGLIDEQYF
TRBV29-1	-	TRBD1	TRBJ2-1	TGCAGCGTTGGGTTTACAGGGGGCTATAATGAGCAGTTCTTC	CSVGFTGGYNEQFF
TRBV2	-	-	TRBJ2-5	TGTGCCAGCAGCCCGGACAGCCAAGAGACCCAGTACTTC	CASSPDSQETQYF
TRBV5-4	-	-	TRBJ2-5	TGTGCCAGCAGCCCGGATGGACAGAAAGAGACCCAGTACTTC	CASSPDGQKETQYF
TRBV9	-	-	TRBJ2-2	TGTGCCAGCAGCGTCACAGGGTCAGGAACCGGGGAGCTGTTTTTT	CASSVTGSGTGELFF
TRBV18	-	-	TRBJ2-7	TGTGCCAGCTCACCCACATGGGGCCCTGAGGGGCAGTACTTC	CASSPTWGPEGQYF
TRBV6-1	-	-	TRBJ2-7	TGTGCCAGCAGTGAAGTGGGAATCGCTACCGAGCAGTACTTC	CASSEVGIATEQYF
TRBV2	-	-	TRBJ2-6	TGTGCCAGCAGTGAATACCCCCCCTTGATCTCTGGGGCCAACGTCCTGACTTTC	CASSEYPPLISGANVLTF
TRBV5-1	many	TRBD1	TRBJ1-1	TGCGCCAGCAGCTTGGAGGGGGCAGACAGCACTGAAGCTTTCTTT	CASSLEGADSTEAFF
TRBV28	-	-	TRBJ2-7	TGTGCCAGCGCACGGGGAGGGGGCGCAGCTATCCCCGAGCAGTACTTC	CASARGGGAAIPEQYF
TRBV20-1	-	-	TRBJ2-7	TGCAGTGCTAGACCTCAGGAGGAGCAGTACTTC	CSARPQEEQYF
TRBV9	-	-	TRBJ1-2	TGTGCCAGCAGCGTAGGACAGCATAACTATGGCTACACCTTC	CASSVGQHNYGYTF
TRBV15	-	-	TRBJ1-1	TGTGCCACCAGCAGAGACGCGGGACCAGGGATTGAAGCTTTCTTT	CATSRDAGPGIEAFF
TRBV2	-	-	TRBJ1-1	TGTGCCAGCAGTATTGGACGGTTTGAAGCTTTCTTT	CASSIGRFEAFF
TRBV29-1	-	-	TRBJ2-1	TGCAGCGTTGTTTTGTGGAAGGCGGGGGCCAATGAGCAGTTCTTC	CSVVLWKAGANEQFF
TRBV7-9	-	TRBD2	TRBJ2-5	TGTGCCAGCAGCTCGACTAGCGGGAGTGGGGAGACCCAGTACTTC	CASSSTSGSGETQYF
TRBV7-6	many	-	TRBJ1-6	TGTGCCAGCAGCTTAGCGCTAAGGAATTCACCCCTCCACTTT	CASSLALRNSPLHF
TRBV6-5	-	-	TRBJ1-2	TGTGCCAGCAGTTACTTGCAGTCGGGCAAGACGGGCTACACCTTC	CASSYLQSGKTGYTF
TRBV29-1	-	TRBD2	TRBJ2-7	TGCAGCGTCGCCCGTAGCGGGAGGATCGACGAGCAGTACTTC	CSVARSGRIDEQYF
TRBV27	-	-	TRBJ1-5	TGTGCCAGCAGGAGTGGAGGGGGGAGCAATCAGCCCCAGCATTTT	CASRSGGGSNQPQHF
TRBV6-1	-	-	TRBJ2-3	TGTGCCAGCAGTCCAGCAGATACGCAGTATTTT	CASSPADTQYF
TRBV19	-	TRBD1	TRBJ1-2	TGTGCCAGTAGTCCCGGACAGGGGTATGGCTACACCTTC	CASSPGQGYGYTF
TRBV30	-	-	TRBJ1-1	TGTGCCTGGAGTGTTAACAGAGGGGCTGAAGCTTTCTTT	CAWSVNRGAEAFF
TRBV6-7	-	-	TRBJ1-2	TGTGCCAGCAGTCCTTCTCCCAACTATGGCTACACCTTC	CASSPSPNYGYTF
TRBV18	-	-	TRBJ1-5	TGTGCCAGCTCACCCTCCGACGGGGAAAATCAGCCCCAGCATTTT	CASSPSDGENQPQHF
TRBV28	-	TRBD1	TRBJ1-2	TGTGCCTCGACAGGGATCTTCGGCTACACCTTC	CASTGIFGYTF
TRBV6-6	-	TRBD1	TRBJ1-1	TGTGCCAGCAGTCGACAGGGGGACACTGAAGCTTTCTTT	CASSRQGDTEAFF
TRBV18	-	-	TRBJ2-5	TGTGCCAGCTCATCTGGGACCCAAGAGACCCAGTACTTC	CASSSGTQETQYF
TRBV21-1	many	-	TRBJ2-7	TGTGCCAGCAGCAAAGCGCACGAGCAGTACTTC	CASSKAHEQYF
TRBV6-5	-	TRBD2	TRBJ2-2	TGTGCCACAGGGGGACTAGCGGGGACCGGGGAGCTGTTTTTT	CATGGLAGTGELFF
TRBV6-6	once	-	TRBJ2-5	TGTGCCAGCAGTTACTCGGGGGCTGGGGGCCAAGAGACCCAGTACTTC	CASSYSGAGGQETQYF
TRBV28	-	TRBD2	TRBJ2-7	TGTGCCAGCAGTTCGCTAGCGGGCAGGAGCTCCTACGAGCAGTACTTC	CASSSLAGRSSYEQYF
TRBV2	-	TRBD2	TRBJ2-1	TGTGCCAGCAGTGTAACTAGCGGGTTCTCCTACAATGAGCAGTTCTTC	CASSVTSGFSYNEQFF
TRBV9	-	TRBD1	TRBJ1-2	TGTGCCAGCAGCGTAGGAGACAGACAGGGAACCCACTATGGCTACACCTTC	CASSVGDRQGTHYGYTF
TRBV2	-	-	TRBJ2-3	TGTGCCAGCAGTGACAGGGGAGATACGCAGTATTTT	CASSDRGDTQYF
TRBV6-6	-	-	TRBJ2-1	TGTGCCAGCAGAGGGGGTTCCGGTGAGCAGTTCTTC	CASRGGSGEQFF
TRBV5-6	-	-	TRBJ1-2	TGTGCCAGCAGCCCCCCTACAGGAGTGAATGGCTACACCTTC	CASSPPTGVNGYTF
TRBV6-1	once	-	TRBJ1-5	TGTGCCAGCAGTGAAAAGCCAGGCCCAAGGCCCCAGCATTTT	CASSEKPGPRPQHF
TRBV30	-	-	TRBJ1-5	TGTGCCTGGAGTGTGGACCGGACGCAGCCCCAGCATTTT	CAWSVDRTQPQHF
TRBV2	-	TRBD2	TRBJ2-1	TGTGCCAGCAGGTTAGCGGGGGCCTCCTACAATGAGCAGTTCTTC	CASRLAGASYNEQFF
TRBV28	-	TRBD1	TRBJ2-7	TGTGCCAGCACCAGAGGACAGGGGAGGGGCTCCTACGAGCAGTACTTC	CASTRGQGRGSYEQYF
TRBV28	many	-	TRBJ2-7	TGTGCCAGCATGGCGCTGTACGAGCAGTACTTC	CASMALYEQYF
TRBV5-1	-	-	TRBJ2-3	TGCGCCAGCAGCCTTCCTAGGAGTCGGGACACAGATACGCAGTATTTT	CASSLPRSRDTDTQYF
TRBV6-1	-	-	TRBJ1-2	TGTGCCAGCACCTCGGAGGGTGGCTACACCTTC	CASTSEGGYTF
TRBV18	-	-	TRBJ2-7	TGTGCCAGCTCACCAGGCGGGGAAGTCTCCTACGAGCAGTACTTC	CASSPGGEVSYEQYF
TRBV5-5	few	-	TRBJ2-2	TGTGCCAGCAGCAGAGATACAGGAGGTAGCACCGGGGAGCTGTTTTTT	CASSRDTGGSTGELFF
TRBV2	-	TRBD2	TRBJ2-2	TGTGCCAGCAGTGGACTAGCGACCACCGGGGAGCTGTTTTTT	CASSGLATTGELFF
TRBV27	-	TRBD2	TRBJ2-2	TGTGCCAGCAGACACCGGACTAGCGGGCTGAACACCGGGGAGCTGTTTTTT	CASRHRTSGLNTGELFF
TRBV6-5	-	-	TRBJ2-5	TGTGCCAGCAGTTACTTGCAGGGTTCGAAAGAGACCCAGTACTTC	CASSYLQGSKETQYF
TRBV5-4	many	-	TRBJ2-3	TGTGCCAGCAGCTTGGGCAGGGATACGCAGTATTTT	CASSLGRDTQYF
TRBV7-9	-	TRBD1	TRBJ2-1	TGTGCCAGCAGAACCGGGACAGGGTCCCACAATGAGCAGTTCTTC	CASRTGTGSHNEQFF
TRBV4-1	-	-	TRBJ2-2	TGCGCCAGCAGCCAAGCCCCCGAGGGCACCGGGGAGCTGTTTTTT	CASSQAPEGTGELFF
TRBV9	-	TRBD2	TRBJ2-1	TGTGCCAGCAGCGTAGTTAGCGGGACCGGCAATGAGCAGTTCTTC	CASSVVSGTGNEQFF
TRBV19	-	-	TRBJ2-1	TGTGCCAGTAGTATTTGGAGTGGTTCGCACAATGAGCAGTTCTTC	CASSIWSGSHNEQFF
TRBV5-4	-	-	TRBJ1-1	TGTGCCAGCAGCTTCCCTGGGGGCTGGAGGGACACTGAAGCTTTCTTT	CASSFPGGWRDTEAFF
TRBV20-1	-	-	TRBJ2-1	TGCAGTGCTAGGCATTACAATGAGCAGTTCTTC	CSARHYNEQFF
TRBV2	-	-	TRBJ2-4	TGTGCCAGCAGAGCTGACAGTCTAGCCAAAAACATTCAGTACTTC	CASRADSLAKNIQYF